This T cell receptor beta chain stems from a study of T cells in Graves' hyperthyroidism and ophthalmopathy. TCR beta CDR3 regions were amplified from RNA. HTBI primers were employed in a first-round RT-PCR of the TCR CDR3. TCRdb re-called the multiplex PCR reads with MiXCR, one entry per CDR3 protein. The sample holds some 690,000 distinct CDR3 sequences, 17% seen once. Exclusion of patients followed from uncontrolled infection, other autoimmune disease, pregnancy or lactation. Diagnoses were made from clinical symptoms, serum measures (thyroxine and TRAb), thyroid ultrasound and orbital computed tomography. Study-wide points: Ophthalmopathy was told apart from stable hyperthyroidism by a 13 V-J model.

Trimming pared 2 bases from V and 3 bases from J, leaving 17 bases between. The CDR3 sequence is 16 residues long. Germline V gene data show CDR1 as SGHTS and CDR2 as YDEGEE. At least ten counts were recorded for this clonotype. Its antigen is unidentified. This sequence joins TRBV5-8 and TRBJ1-1, with unresolved D. The source of this sequence is a man between 50 and 59 years old with Graves' hyperthyroidism. The source material was blood. In nucleotides, the CDR3 is TGTGCCAGCAGCTTAGGTGTTGGGGTGCGAGACACTGAAGCTTTCTTT. Protein product: CASSLGVGVRDTEAFF.